This T cell receptor beta chain was identified in a study of blood T cell repertoires in COVID-19. About the study: Material from acute and convalescent COVID-19 was sourced from the United States, Italy and Spain. PBMCs, B-cell-depleted T cells, or T cells were the source of the cDNA or gDNA that made up the material.

In germline, CDR1 is LNHDA, CDR2 SQIVND (reference sequence). Unmatched junction bases numbered 6, after V lost 5 bases and J lost 8 bases. The CDR3 covers 15 residues. The authors' processing: Nucleated cell number was recorded as an estimate derived from reference gene primer amplification. Assay used: immunoSEQ multiplex PCR; TCRdb lists only in-frame clones, some missing. V and J calls and clone size are given by that table; D and trimming were obtained from the DNA. The sample has 45,000 to 60,000 clones, roughly 80% seen once. The sample was peripheral blood. V and J are TRBV19 and TRBJ2-2; 12 bases map to TRBD2. This sequence originates from a human donor with acute or convalescent COVID-19. The donor label of this sample is uncertain. CDR3 amino acids: CASSPLAGGPGELFF. CDR3 nucleotide sequence: TGTGCCAGTAGTCCCCTAGCGGGAGGGCCTGGGGAGCTGTTTTTT.